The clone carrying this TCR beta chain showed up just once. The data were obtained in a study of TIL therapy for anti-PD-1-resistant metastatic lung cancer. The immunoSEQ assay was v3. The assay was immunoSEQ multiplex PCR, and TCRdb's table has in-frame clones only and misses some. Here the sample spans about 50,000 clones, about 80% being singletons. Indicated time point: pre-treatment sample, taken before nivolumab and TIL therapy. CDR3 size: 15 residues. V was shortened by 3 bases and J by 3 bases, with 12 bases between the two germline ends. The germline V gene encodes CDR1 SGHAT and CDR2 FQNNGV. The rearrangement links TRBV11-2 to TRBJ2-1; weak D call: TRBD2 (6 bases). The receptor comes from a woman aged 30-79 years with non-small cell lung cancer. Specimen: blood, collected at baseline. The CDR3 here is CASSFGLPSYNEQFF. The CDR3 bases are TGTGCCAGCAGCTTTGGACTACCCAGCTACAATGAGCAGTTCTTC. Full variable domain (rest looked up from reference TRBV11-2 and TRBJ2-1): EAGVAQSPRYKIIEKRQSVAFWCNPISGHATLYWYQQILGQGPKLLIQFQNNGVVDDSQLPKDRFSAERLKGVDSTLKIQPAKLEDSAVYLCASSFGLPSYNEQFFGPGTRLTVL.